These T cell receptor beta chains were read from a single sample in a study of T cells after yellow fever vaccination. TCRdb independently ran MiXCR on the 5' RACE reads; one entry per CDR3 protein. The sample has fewer than 450,000 distinct CDR3 sequences; 3% to 4.5% are singletons. The sample in question was PBMCs, obtained 5 days after the yellow fever booster vaccination. The receptors here all came from a man aged 18 to 30 who received the YFV17D yellow fever vaccine. Each CDR3 is given with its conserved first and last residue. Fields, in order: J gene, V gene, clone size, D gene, CDR3 DNA, CDR3 protein. D genes are given only for firm matches. A row's size may be missing; if present it is once, few, many or a size class.

TRBJ2-1,TRBV6-2/TRBV6-3,many,TRBD2,TGTGCCAGCAGAAAAACGGGGGGGCCGGGTGAGCAGTTCTTC,CASRKTGGPGEQFF
TRBJ1-2,TRBV4-1,many,TRBD1,TGCGCCAGCAGCCAAGGGGACAGGGGGTCCTATGGCTACACCTTC,CASSQGDRGSYGYTF
TRBJ1-5,TRBV4-1,few,-,TGCGCCAGCAGCCAAGATCCAGGGCATAACAATCAGCCCCAGCATTTT,CASSQDPGHNNQPQHF
TRBJ2-7,TRBV10-3,many,TRBD2,TGTGCCACCATTGACGACGGGAGGGAACGGTCCTACGAGCAGTACTTC,CATIDDGRERSYEQYF
TRBJ2-3,TRBV28,-,TRBD2,TGTGCCTCCGGGAGCGGGGGGGCCACAGATACGCAGTATTTT,CASGSGGATDTQYF
TRBJ2-7,TRBV18,few,-,TGTGCCAGCTCACCAGATCGGGAGCAGTACTTC,CASSPDREQYF
TRBJ2-1,TRBV7-3,many,-,TGTGCCAGCAGCTTAAACGGCTGGGAGCAGTTCTTC,CASSLNGWEQFF
TRBJ2-7,TRBV20-1,-,-,TGCAGTGCTAGCTTCGGGGTGGCCAACTACGAGCAGTACTTC,CSASFGVANYEQYF
TRBJ2-3,TRBV20-1,-,TRBD2,TGCAGATGTGGCCCAGCGGGGGGCACAGATACGCAGTATTTT,CRCGPAGGTDTQYF
TRBJ2-5,TRBV7-9,few,-,TGTGCCAGCAGCCCGGACGGTGATGTGACCCAGTACTTC,CASSPDGDVTQYF
TRBJ2-7,TRBV2,few,-,TGTGCCAGCAGTGAACGGCAGGCCTACGAGCAGTACTTC,CASSERQAYEQYF
TRBJ2-5,TRBV25-1,many,TRBD1,TGTGCCAGCAGTGAATACTACAGGGGAAAAGAGACCCAGTACTTC,CASSEYYRGKETQYF
TRBJ1-2,TRBV18,-,TRBD1,TGTGCCAGCTCATTCCCGGGACAGGGAACCTATGGCTACACCTTC,CASSFPGQGTYGYTF
TRBJ2-4,TRBV5-1,many,-,TGCGCCAGCAGCTTGGGTCCCACCGCATCCTTGCACATTCAGTACTTC,CASSLGPTASLHIQYF
TRBJ1-1,TRBV5-1,few,TRBD1,TGCGCCAGCAGCCTCGGGACAGGGTTCTTTGAAGCTTTCTTT,CASSLGTGFFEAFF
TRBJ1-1,TRBV19,-,TRBD1,TGTGCCAGTAGTATTCGGCCAGGGGGTAAGGTCCCTGAAGCTTTCTTT,CASSIRPGGKVPEAFF
TRBJ1-6,TRBV6-5,-,-,TGTGCCAGCACCCCCCTGACCCCCTATAATTCACCCCTCCACTTT,CASTPLTPYNSPLHF
TRBJ1-2,TRBV28,few,-,TGTGCCAGCAGTCCCCTAGAGCCTGGCTACACCTTC,CASSPLEPGYTF
TRBJ2-7,TRBV12-3/TRBV12-4,few,TRBD2,TGTGCCAGCAGTTTAAAGACAGAAAATAGCGGGGGGCGAACCTACGAGCAGTACTTC,CASSLKTENSGGRTYEQYF
TRBJ1-1,TRBV20-1,many,-,TGCAGTGCTAGGGAGAACACTGAAGCTTTCTTT,CSARENTEAFF
TRBJ2-7,TRBV12-3/TRBV12-4,-,-,TGTGCCAGCAGCCGGGCTCCGACCTACGAGCAGTACTTC,CASSRAPTYEQYF
TRBJ2-2,TRBV7-9,many,TRBD2,TGTGCCAGCAGCTTTCGGGGGGGGGCCGGGACGCCCTTGGACGGGGAGCTGTTTTTT,CASSFRGGAGTPLDGELFF
TRBJ1-5,TRBV19,-,-,TGTGCCAGTAGTATAGCAGGGTATAGCAATCAGCCCCAGCATTTT,CASSIAGYSNQPQHF
TRBJ1-2,TRBV2,-,TRBD1,TGTGCCAGCAGAGCCACGACAGGGGCTGGCTACACCTTC,CASRATTGAGYTF
TRBJ2-3,TRBV7-2,many,-,TGTGCCAGCAGCTTGTACACAGATACGCAGTATTTT,CASSLYTDTQYF
TRBJ1-1,TRBV5-1,many,-,TGCGCCAGCAGCGTCCAAGGGTTAACTGAAGCTTTCTTT,CASSVQGLTEAFF
TRBJ1-4,TRBV5-4,-,TRBD1,TGTGCCAGCAGCCGGAAACAGGGGCAGGACGAAAAACTGTTTTTT,CASSRKQGQDEKLFF
TRBJ2-3,TRBV4-3,many,TRBD2,TGCGCCAGCAGCCAAGATTGGGCGGGGGGCATACGGTCTAGCACAGATACGCAGTATTTT,CASSQDWAGGIRSSTDTQYF
TRBJ1-6,TRBV15,few,-,TGTGCCACCAGCAGAGATCGGGCAGACTCCTATAATTCACCCCTCCACTTT,CATSRDRADSYNSPLHF
TRBJ2-3,TRBV6-2/TRBV6-3,few,-,TGTGCCAGCAGTTTCCCCACTAGCACAGATACGCAGTATTTT,CASSFPTSTDTQYF
TRBJ1-2,TRBV27,-,-,TGTGCCAGCAAGTCGTATGAATCTAACTATGGCTACACCTTC,CASKSYESNYGYTF
TRBJ2-1,TRBV5-1,-,-,TGCGCCAGCCGTGGCAGTCCGGTCGACAATGAGCAGTTCTTC,CASRGSPVDNEQFF
TRBJ2-5,TRBV10-3,few,TRBD2,TGTGCCATCAGGGGACTAGCGGATAAAGAGACCCAGTACTTC,CAIRGLADKETQYF
TRBJ1-2,TRBV6-5,few,-,TGTGCCAGCAGTTACACGGGGGTTGGCTACACCTTC,CASSYTGVGYTF
TRBJ2-7,TRBV6-5,-,TRBD1,TGTGCCAGCAGCGCACCGACAGGGACGGGAGAGCAGTACTTC,CASSAPTGTGEQYF
TRBJ1-3,TRBV7-8,few,-,TGTGCCAGCTCCCCGGGGGCAGGGAGGGCCCCTGGAAACACCATATATTTT,CASSPGAGRAPGNTIYF
TRBJ2-2,TRBV28,-,TRBD1,TGTGCCAGCACGTATTCGACAGGGGATTTCACCGGGGAGCTGTTTTTT,CASTYSTGDFTGELFF
TRBJ2-3,TRBV7-2,-,-,TGTGCCAGCAGCTTGGCAACTGCACTCGGGCAGTATTTT,CASSLATALGQYF
TRBJ2-7,TRBV20-1,-,TRBD1,TGCAGTGCTAGAGGCCCTGGGGACAGCCACTACGAGCAGTACTTC,CSARGPGDSHYEQYF
TRBJ1-4,TRBV7-2,few,TRBD1,TGTGCCAGCAGCCTTCAGGGGGCGAGGGTTGAAAAACTGTTTTTT,CASSLQGARVEKLFF
TRBJ2-2,TRBV7-2,many,TRBD2,TGTGCCAGCAGCGGCCACGGGACTACGACCGGGGAGCTGTTTTTT,CASSGHGTTTGELFF
TRBJ1-1,TRBV12-3/TRBV12-4,-,-,TGTGCCAGCAGTTTCAATACCGCGGGGGCCCAAGTTTTCTTT,CASSFNTAGAQVFF
TRBJ2-5,TRBV5-5,many,-,TGTGCCAGCAGCAGGACAGAAGAGACCCAGTACTTC,CASSRTEETQYF
TRBJ2-2,TRBV5-6,many,TRBD1,TGTGCCAGCAGGCCCGGGACAGGGGACACCGGGGAGCTGTTTTTT,CASRPGTGDTGELFF
TRBJ1-2,TRBV7-2,many,-,TGTGCCAGCATATCCCCCGGGGGAAGAGGCTACACCTTC,CASISPGGRGYTF
TRBJ2-5,TRBV5-5,-,-,TGTGCCAGCAGTTCTCTTGTTGGCAGGGCGGAGACCCAGTACTTC,CASSSLVGRAETQYF
TRBJ2-7,TRBV7-2,few,-,TGTGCCAGCAGCTTAGGCCCGCGGGGGACAATCTACGAGCAGTACTTC,CASSLGPRGTIYEQYF
TRBJ1-1,TRBV7-9,-,TRBD1,TGTGCCAGCAGCCGGTTACAATTTCGGGACAGTACTATGAACACTGAAGCTTTCTTT,CASSRLQFRDSTMNTEAFF
TRBJ2-1,TRBV3-1,-,TRBD2,TGTGCCAGCAGCCAAGTAATGCGGGGGGGCTACAATGAGCAGTTCTTC,CASSQVMRGGYNEQFF
TRBJ2-2,TRBV15,many,-,TGTGCCACCAGCAGAGATTTGGGGGGCGGGGAGCTGTTTTTT,CATSRDLGGGELFF